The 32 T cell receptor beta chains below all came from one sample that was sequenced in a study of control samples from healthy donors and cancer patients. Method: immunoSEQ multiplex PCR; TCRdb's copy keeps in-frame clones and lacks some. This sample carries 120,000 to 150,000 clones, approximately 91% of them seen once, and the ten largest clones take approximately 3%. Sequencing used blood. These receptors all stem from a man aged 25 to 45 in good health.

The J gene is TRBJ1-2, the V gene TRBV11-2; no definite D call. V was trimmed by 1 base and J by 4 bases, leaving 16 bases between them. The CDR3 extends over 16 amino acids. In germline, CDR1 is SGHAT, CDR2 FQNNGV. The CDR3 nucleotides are TGTGCCAGCAGCTTAGGAGGGCAGGACCCCCGCTATGGCTACACCTTC. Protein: CASSLGGQDPRYGYTF. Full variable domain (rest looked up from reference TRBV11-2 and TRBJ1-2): EAGVAQSPRYKIIEKRQSVAFWCNPISGHATLYWYQQILGQGPKLLIQFQNNGVVDDSQLPKDRFSAERLKGVDSTLKIQPAKLEDSAVYLCASSLGGQDPRYGYTFGSGTRLTVV.

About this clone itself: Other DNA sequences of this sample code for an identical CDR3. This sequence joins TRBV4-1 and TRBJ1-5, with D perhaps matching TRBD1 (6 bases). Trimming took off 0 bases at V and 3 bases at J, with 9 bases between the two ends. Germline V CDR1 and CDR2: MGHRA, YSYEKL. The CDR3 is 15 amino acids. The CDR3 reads CASSQDGQFNQPQHF. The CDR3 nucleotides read TGCGCCAGCAGCCAAGATGGACAGTTCAATCAGCCCCAGCATTTT.

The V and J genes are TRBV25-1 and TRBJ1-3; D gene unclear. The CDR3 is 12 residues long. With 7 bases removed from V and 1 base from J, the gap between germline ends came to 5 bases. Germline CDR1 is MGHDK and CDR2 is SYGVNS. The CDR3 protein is CASTGSGNTIYF. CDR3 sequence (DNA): TGTGCCAGCACGGGTTCTGGAAACACCATATATTTT.

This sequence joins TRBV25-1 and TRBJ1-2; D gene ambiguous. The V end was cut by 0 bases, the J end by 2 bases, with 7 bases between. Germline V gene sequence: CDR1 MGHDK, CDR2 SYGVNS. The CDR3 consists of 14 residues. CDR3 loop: CASSEYTENYGYTF. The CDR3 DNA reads TGTGCCAGCAGTGAATACACAGAAAACTATGGCTACACCTTC.

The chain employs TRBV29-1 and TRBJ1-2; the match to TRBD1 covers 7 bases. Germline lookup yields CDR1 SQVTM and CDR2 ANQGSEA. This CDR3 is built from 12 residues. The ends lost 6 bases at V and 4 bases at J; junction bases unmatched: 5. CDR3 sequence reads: CSVLQGIYGYTF. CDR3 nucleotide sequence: TGCAGCGTGCTACAGGGGATCTATGGCTACACCTTC.

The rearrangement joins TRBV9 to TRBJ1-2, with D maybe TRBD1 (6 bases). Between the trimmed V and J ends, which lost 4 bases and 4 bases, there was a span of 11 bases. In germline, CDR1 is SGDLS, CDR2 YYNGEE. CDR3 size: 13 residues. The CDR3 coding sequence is TGTGCCAGCAGCTCAAGGACAGTCTATGGCTACACCTTC. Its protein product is CASSSRTVYGYTF.

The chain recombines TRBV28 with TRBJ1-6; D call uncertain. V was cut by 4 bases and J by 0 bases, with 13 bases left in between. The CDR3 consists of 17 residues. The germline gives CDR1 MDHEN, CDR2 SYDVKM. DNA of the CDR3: TGTGCCAGCAGTTCTCATGACCAGAGCTCCTATAATTCACCCCTCCACTTT. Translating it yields CASSSHDQSSYNSPLHF.

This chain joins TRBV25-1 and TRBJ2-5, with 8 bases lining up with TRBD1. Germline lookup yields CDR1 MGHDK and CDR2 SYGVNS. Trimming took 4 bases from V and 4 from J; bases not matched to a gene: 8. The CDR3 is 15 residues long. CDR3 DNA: TGTGCCAGCAGTGCGTGGCAGGGGGCCGTAGAGACCCAGTACTTC. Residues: CASSAWQGAVETQYF.

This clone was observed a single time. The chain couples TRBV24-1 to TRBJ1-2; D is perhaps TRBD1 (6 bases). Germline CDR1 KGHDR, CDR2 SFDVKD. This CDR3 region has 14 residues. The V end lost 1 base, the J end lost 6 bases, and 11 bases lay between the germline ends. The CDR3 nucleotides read TGTGCCACCAGTGATTTTAGACAGGAGAATGGCTACACCTTC. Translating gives CATSDFRQENGYTF.

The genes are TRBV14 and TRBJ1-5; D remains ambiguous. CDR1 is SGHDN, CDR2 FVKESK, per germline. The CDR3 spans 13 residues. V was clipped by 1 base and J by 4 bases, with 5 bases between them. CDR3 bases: TGTGCCAGCAGCCAAGGGTCAAATCAGCCCCAGCATTTT. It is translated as CASSQGSNQPQHF.

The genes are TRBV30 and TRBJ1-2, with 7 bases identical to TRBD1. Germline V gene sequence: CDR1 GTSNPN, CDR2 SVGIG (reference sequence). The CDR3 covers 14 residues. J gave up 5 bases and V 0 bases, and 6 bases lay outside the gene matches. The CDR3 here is CAWSVGGAGYGYTF. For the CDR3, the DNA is TGTGCCTGGAGTGTAGGGGGCGCAGGGTATGGCTACACCTTC.

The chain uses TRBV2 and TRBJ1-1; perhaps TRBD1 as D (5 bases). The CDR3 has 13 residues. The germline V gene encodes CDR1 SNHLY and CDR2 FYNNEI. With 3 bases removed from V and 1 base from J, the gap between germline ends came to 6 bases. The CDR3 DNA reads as TGTGCCAGCAGTGAGGGGGGGAACACTGAAGCTTTCTTT. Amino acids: CASSEGGNTEAFF.

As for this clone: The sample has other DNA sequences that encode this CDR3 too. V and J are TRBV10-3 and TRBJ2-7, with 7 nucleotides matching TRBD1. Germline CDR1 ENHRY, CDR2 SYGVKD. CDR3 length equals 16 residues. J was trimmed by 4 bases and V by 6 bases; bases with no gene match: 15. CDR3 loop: CAIRDPGLQGSYEQYF. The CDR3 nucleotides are TGTGCCATCAGGGATCCGGGGCTACAGGGGAGTTACGAGCAGTACTTC.

The CDR3 is CATSDTGRNQPQHF. The CDR3, as DNA: TGTGCCACCAGTGACACAGGACGCAATCAGCCCCAGCATTTT. The rearrangement joins TRBV24-1 to TRBJ1-5, with D perhaps TRBD1 (5 bases). Germline assignment: CDR1 KGHDR and CDR2 SFDVKD. The CDR3 spans 14 residues. V was cut by 4 bases and J by 2 bases, with 8 bases left in between.

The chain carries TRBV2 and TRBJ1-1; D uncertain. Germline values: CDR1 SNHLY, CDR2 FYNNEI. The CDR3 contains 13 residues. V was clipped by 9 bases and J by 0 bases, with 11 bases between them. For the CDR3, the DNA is TGTGCCAGAACCCAGGCCTTGAACACTGAAGCTTTCTTT. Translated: CARTQALNTEAFF.

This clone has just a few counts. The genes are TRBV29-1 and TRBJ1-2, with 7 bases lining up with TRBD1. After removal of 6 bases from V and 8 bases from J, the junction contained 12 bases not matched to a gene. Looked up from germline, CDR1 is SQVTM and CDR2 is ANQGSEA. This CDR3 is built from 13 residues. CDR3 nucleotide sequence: TGCAGCGTAGGCGACAGGGATGAATACGGCTACACCTTC. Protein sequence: CSVGDRDEYGYTF.

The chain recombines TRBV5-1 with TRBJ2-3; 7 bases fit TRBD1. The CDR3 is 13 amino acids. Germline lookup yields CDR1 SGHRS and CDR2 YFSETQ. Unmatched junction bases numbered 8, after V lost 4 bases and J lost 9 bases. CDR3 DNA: TGCGCCAGCAGCCGGGACCCACAGGGGACGCAGTATTTT. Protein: CASSRDPQGTQYF.

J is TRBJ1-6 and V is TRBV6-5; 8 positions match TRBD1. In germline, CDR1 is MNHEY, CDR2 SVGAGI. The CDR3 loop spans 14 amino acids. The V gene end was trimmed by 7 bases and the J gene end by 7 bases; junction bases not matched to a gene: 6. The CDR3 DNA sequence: TGTGCCAGCAATCGGGGACAGGAGAATTCACCCCTCCACTTT. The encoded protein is CASNRGQENSPLHF.

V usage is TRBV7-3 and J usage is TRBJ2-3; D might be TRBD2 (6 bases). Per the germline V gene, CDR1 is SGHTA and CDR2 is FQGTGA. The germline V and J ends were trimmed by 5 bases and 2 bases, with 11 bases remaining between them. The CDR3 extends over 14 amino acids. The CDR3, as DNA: TGTGCCAGCAGCCCGGGACTCACCACAGATACGCAGTATTTT. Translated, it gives CASSPGLTTDTQYF.

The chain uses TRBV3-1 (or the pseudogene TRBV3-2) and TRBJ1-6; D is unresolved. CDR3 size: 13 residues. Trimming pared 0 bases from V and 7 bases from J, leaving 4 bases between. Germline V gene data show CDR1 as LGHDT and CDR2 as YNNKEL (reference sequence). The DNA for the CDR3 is TGTGCCAGCAGCCAAGAACGGAATTCACCCCTCCACTTT. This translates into CASSQERNSPLHF.

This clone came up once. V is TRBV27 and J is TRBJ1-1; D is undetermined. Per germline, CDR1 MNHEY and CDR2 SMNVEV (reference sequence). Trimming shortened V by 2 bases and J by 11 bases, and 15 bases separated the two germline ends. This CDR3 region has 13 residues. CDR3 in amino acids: CASSLRPSGGAFF. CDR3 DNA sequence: TGTGCCAGCAGTTTACGGCCCTCAGGTGGGGCTTTCTTT.

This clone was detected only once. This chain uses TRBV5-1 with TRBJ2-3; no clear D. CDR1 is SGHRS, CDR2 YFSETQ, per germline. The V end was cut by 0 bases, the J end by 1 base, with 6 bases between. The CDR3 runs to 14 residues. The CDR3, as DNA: TGCGCCAGCAGCTTGGATGTGGGCACAGATACGCAGTATTTT. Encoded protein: CASSLDVGTDTQYF.

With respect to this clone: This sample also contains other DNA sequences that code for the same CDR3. The CDR3 protein is CASSLGLNNEQFF. Here the CDR3 DNA reads TGTGCCAGCAGCTTAGGGTTAAACAATGAGCAGTTCTTC. The chain uses TRBV7-2 and TRBJ2-1; D is unresolved. Trimming left V 1 base short and J 5 bases short, with 6 bases between. The germline CDR1 and CDR2 sequences are SGHTA and FQGNSA. This CDR3 is built from 13 residues.

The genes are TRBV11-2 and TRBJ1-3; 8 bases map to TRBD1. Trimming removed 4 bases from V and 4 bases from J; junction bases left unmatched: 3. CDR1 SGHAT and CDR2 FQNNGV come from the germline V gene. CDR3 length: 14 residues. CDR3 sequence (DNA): TGTGCCAGCAGCTCGACAGGGGCAGGAAACACCATATATTTT. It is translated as CASSSTGAGNTIYF.

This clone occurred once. In nucleotides, the CDR3 is TGTGCCAGCAGCTTGGATCCATCAGAGCAGTACTTC. Its translation is CASSLDPSEQYF. The rearrangement links TRBV5-4 to TRBJ2-7; D is ambiguous. Trimming cost V 0 bases and J 7 bases, with 8 bases left between them. Germline loops: CDR1 SGHNT, CDR2 YYREEE (reference sequence). CDR3 length: 12 amino acids.

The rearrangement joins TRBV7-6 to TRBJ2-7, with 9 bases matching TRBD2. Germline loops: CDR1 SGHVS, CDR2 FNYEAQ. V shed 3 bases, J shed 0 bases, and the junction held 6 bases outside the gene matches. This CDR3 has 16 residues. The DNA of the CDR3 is TGTGCCAGCAGCTTCGGGCGGGGGGGTAGCTCCTACGAGCAGTACTTC. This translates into CASSFGRGGSSYEQYF.

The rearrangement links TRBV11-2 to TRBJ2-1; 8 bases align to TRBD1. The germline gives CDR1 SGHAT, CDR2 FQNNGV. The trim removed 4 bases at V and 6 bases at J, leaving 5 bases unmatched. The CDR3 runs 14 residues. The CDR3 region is CASSSMDRANEQFF. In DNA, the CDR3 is TGTGCCAGCAGCTCTATGGACAGGGCCAATGAGCAGTTCTTC.

CDR3 loop: CATSRDRGGTGNNQPQHF. The DNA of the CDR3 is TGTGCCACCAGCAGAGATCGGGGGGGGACAGGGAACAATCAGCCCCAGCATTTT. The chain employs TRBV15 and TRBJ1-5; 9 bases align to TRBD1. The J segment lost 3 bases and the V segment lost 0 bases, leaving 9 bases of the junction unmatched. The CDR3 is made up of 18 amino acids. The germline CDR1 and CDR2 sequences are LNHNV and YYDKDF (reference sequence).

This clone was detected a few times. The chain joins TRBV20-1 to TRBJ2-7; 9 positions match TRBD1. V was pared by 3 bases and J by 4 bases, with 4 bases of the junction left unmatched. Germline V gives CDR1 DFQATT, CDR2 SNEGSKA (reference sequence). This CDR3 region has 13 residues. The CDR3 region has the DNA TGCAGTGCTAGTAGGGACAGGGTATACGAGCAGTACTTC. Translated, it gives CSASRDRVYEQYF.

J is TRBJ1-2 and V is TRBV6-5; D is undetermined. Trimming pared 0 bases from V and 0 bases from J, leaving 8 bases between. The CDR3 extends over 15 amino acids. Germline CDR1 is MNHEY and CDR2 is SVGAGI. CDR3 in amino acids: CASSYSSVTNYGYTF. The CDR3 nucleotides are TGTGCCAGCAGTTACTCTAGCGTTACTAACTATGGCTACACCTTC.

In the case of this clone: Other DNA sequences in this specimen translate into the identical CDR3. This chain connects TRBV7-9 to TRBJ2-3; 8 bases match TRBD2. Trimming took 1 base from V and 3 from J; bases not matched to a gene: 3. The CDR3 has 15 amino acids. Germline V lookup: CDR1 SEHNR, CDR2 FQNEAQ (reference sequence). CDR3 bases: TGTGCCAGCAGCTTAGTGGCGGGAGGAACAGATACGCAGTATTTT. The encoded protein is CASSLVAGGTDTQYF.

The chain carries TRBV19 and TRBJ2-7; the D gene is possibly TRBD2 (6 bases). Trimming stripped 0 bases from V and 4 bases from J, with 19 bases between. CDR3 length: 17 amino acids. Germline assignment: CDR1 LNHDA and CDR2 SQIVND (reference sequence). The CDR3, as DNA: TGTGCCAGTAGTATAGATCTAACCACGGGACTTCCATACGAGCAGTACTTC. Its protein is CASSIDLTTGLPYEQYF.